One TCR beta chain is described in this entry. The sample has other DNA sequences that encode this CDR3 too. The PCR was carried out with 60 Vbeta primers and 13 Jbeta primers. Generated by immunoSEQ multiplex PCR, the TCRdb table keeps only in-frame clones and is missing some. The sample includes about 110,000 clones, roughly 75% of them seen just once. These data belong to a study of cytomegalovirus exposure and HLA in healthy donors. This CDR3 is built from 16 residues. Trimming stripped 1 base from V and 0 bases from J, with 10 bases between. Germline V gene data show CDR1 as SGHNT and CDR2 as YYREEE (reference sequence).

The receptor was derived from a man between 35 and 55 years old in good health and CMV-seronegative. The chain is built from TRBV5-4 and TRBJ1-4, with a weak D call TRBD1 (5 bases). Sequencing used PBMCs. Written as DNA, the CDR3 is TGTGCCAGCAGCTTGACGGGGGATGCAACTAATGAAAAACTGTTTTTT. Its protein product is CASSLTGDATNEKLFF.